Ten or more counts support the clone carrying this T cell receptor beta chain. The antigen is undetermined. J lost 5 bases, V lost 2 bases, and 6 bases had no gene match. Germline V gene lookup returns CDR1 SNHLY and CDR2 FYNNEI. The CDR3 spans 16 residues. The time point here: newly diagnosed GD, antithyroid drugs for less than 3 months. RNA isolated from PBMCs was used to make the TCR library. Building of the TCR beta libraries involved iRepertoire HTBI primers and Arm-PCR of CDR3 regions. MiXCR, run by TCRdb on the multiplex PCR reads, gives a single entry per CDR3 protein. This table has roughly 320,000 distinct CDR3 sequences, around 17% appearing once. The data belong to a study of regulatory T cells in long-lasting Graves disease. Study-wide background: Less than 3 months of antithyroid drugs had been taken by newly diagnosed Graves' patients.

Study results and limitations: Persistent Graves' patients showed a TCR diversity that was lower than that of newly diagnosed ones.

These data were likewise used in another study, on T cells in Graves' hyperthyroidism and ophthalmopathy. This second study notes: Patients aged 18 to 65 had newly diagnosed hyperthyroidism that had lasted under 2 months.

This specimen consisted of peripheral blood mononuclear cells (PBMCs), obtained at new diagnosis, from a patient treated with antithyroid drugs. This clonotype was obtained from a man aged 35-49 years with Graves disease. The V gene is TRBV2, the J gene TRBJ2-2; TRBD2 matches 9 bases. CDR3 protein: CASSESAGGWTGELFF. The CDR3 DNA sequence: TGTGCCAGCAGTGAATCGGCGGGGGGGTGGACCGGGGAGCTGTTTTTT.